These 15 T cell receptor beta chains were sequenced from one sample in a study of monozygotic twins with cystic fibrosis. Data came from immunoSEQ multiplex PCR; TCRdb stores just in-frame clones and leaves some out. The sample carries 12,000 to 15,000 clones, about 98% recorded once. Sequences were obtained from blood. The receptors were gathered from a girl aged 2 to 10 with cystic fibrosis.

The DNA of the CDR3 is TGCGCCAGCAGCCCCTCCCCGGGCGCAGGGACACCCTACGAGCAGTACTTC. It encodes CASSPSPGAGTPYEQYF. The chain combines TRBV4-1 with TRBJ2-7; perhaps TRBD1 as D (6 bases). The V and J ends lost 4 bases and 2 bases respectively, with 21 bases between them. CDR3 length: 17 residues. Germline CDR1 is MGHRA and CDR2 is YSYEKL.

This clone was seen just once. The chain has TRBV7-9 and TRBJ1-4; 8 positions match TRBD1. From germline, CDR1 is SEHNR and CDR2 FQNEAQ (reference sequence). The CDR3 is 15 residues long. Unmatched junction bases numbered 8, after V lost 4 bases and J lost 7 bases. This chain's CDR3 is CASSSDRGRSEKLFF. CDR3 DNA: TGTGCCAGCAGCTCCGACAGGGGAAGGAGTGAAAAACTGTTTTTT.

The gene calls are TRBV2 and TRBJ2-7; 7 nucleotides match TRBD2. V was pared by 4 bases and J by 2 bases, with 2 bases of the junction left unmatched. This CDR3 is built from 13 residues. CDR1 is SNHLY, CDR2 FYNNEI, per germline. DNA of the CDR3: TGTGCCAGCAGTGCGGGACTACCCTACGAGCAGTACTTC. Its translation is CASSAGLPYEQYF.

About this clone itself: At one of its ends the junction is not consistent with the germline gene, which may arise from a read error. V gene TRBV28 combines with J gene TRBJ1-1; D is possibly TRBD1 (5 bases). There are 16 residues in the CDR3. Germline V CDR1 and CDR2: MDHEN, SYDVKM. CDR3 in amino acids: CAGSGGLSRVNTEAFF. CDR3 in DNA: TGTGCCGGCAGTGGGGGTCTATCCAGGGTGAACACTGAAGCTTTCTTT. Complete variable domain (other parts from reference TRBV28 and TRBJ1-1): DVKVTQSSRYLVKRTGEKVFLECVQDMDHENMFWYRQDPGLGLRLIYFSYDVKMKEKGDIPEGYSVSREKKERFSLILESASTNQTSMYLCAGSGGLSRVNTEAFFGQGTRLTVV.

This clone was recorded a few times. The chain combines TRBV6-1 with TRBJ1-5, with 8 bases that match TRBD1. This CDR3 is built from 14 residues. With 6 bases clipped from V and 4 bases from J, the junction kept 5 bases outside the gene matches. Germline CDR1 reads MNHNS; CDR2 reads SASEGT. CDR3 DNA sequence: TGTGCCAGCAGCTTTCACAGGGGGAATCAGCCCCAGCATTTT. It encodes CASSFHRGNQPQHF.

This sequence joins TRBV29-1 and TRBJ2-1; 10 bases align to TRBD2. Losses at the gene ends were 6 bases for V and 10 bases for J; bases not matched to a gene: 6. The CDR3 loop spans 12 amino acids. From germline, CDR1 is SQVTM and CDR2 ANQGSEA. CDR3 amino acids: CSVAGLAKEQFF. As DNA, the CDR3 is TGCAGCGTCGCGGGACTAGCGAAAGAGCAGTTCTTC.

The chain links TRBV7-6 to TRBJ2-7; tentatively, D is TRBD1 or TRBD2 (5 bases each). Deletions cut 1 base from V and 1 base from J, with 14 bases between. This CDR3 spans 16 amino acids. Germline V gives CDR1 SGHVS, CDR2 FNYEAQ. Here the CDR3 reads CASSLGGLGGSYEQYF. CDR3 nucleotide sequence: TGTGCCAGCAGCTTAGGGGGGTTGGGTGGATCCTACGAGCAGTACTTC.

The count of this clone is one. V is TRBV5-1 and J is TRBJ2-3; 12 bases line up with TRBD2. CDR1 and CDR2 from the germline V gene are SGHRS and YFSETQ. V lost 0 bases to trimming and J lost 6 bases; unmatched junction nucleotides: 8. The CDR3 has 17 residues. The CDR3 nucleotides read TGCGCCAGCAGCTTGGGGCTAGCGGGAGGGTCTGTGGATACGCAGTATTTT. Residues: CASSLGLAGGSVDTQYF.

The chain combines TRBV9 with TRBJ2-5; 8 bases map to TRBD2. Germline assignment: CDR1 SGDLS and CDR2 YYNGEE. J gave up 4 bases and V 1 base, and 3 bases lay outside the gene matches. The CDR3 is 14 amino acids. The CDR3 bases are TGTGCCAGCAGCGTAACCGGGAGGGGAGAGACCCAGTACTTC. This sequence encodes CASSVTGRGETQYF.

CDR3 loop: CAWSEDNYEQYF. CDR3 nucleotide sequence: TGTGCCTGGAGTGAAGACAACTACGAGCAGTACTTC. V usage is TRBV30 and J usage is TRBJ2-7, with D hard to call. This CDR3 region has 12 residues. Trimming took off 1 base at V and 3 bases at J, with 7 bases between the two ends. Looked up from germline, CDR1 is GTSNPN and CDR2 is SVGIG (reference sequence).

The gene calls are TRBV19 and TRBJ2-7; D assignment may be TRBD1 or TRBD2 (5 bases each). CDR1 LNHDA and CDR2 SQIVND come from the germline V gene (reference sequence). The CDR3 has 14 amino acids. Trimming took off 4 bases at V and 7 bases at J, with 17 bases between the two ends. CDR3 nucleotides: TGTGCCAGTAGTAAGAGGGGCCGAAGTTCGGAGCAGTACTTC. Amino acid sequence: CASSKRGRSSEQYF.

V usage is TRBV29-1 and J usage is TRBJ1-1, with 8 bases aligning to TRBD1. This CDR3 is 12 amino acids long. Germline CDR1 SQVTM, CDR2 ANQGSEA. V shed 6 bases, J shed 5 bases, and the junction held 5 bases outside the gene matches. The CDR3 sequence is CSVTNRGTEAFF. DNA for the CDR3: TGCAGCGTCACCAACAGGGGGACTGAAGCTTTCTTT.

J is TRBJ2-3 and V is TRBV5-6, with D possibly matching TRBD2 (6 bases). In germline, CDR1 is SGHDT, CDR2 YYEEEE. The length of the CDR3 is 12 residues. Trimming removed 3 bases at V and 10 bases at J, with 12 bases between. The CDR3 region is CASSYGLNAQYF. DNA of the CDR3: TGTGCCAGCAGCTACGGACTAAACGCGCAGTATTTT.

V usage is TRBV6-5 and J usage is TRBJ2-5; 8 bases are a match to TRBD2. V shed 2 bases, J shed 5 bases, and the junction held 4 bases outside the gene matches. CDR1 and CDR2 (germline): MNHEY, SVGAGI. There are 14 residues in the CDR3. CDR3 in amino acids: CASSYSGSGETQYF. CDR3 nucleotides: TGTGCCAGCAGTTACAGCGGGAGCGGTGAGACCCAGTACTTC.

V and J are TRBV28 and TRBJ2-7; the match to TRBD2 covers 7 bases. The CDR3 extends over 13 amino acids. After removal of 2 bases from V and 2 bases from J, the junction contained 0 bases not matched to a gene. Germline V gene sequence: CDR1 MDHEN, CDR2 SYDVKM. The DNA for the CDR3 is TGTGCCAGCAGTTTAGGGAGGGCCTACGAGCAGTACTTC. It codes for CASSLGRAYEQYF.